This TCR beta chain was profiled in a study of T cells in Graves' hyperthyroidism and ophthalmopathy. Study summary: Staff took peripheral blood when the initial diagnosis was made, before any treatment began. Study-wide points: Ophthalmopathy got predicted by the model a median approximately 6.3 months before its onset.

Germline lookup yields CDR1 LGHDT and CDR2 YNNKEL (reference sequence). The CDR3 is 15 amino acids. V lost 0 bases, J lost 6 bases, and 5 bases stayed unmatched. This clonotype was recorded at least ten times. Its antigen remains unidentified. Template material for amplifying TCR beta CDR3 regions consisted of RNA transcripts. In the first-round RT-PCR of the TCR CDR3, the HTBI primer set was used. TCRdb used MiXCR to reprocess the multiplex PCR reads, holding one entry per CDR3 protein. The sample holds about 320,000 distinct CDR3 sequences, 16% seen once. Over 18 months, lack of ophthalmopathy progression marked Graves' hyperthyroidism as stable.

The TCR comes from a man between 25 and 39 years old with Graves' hyperthyroidism. Sequencing input: blood. The genes are TRBV3-1 and TRBJ2-1; 7 bases line up with TRBD2. CDR3 in DNA: TGTGCCAGCAGCCAAGACCGCGGGAGCTCCAATGAGCAGTTCTTC. Residues: CASSQDRGSSNEQFF.